In its sample, the clone carrying this TCR beta chain was seen a few times. The sample belongs to a study of T cell repertoires in cytomegalovirus infection. Germline values: CDR1 SEHNR, CDR2 FQNEAQ (reference sequence). The CDR3 is made up of 15 amino acids. Trimming took 4 bases from V and 6 from J, leaving 16 bases between them. Using its own MiXCR run on the reads, TCRdb lists one record per CDR3 protein. The data show about 490,000 distinct CDR3 sequences, about 15% seen once. The source material was CD8+ T cells from PBMCs. The chain combines TRBV7-9 with TRBJ1-3; D gene ambiguous. This sequence originates from a human donor in good health (CMV status not recorded). Some clones in this sample may be carry-over from other donors' samples. The DNA of the CDR3 is TGTGCCAGCAGCTGGGCGATAGGACTGGAAAACACCATATATTTT. Translated: CASSWAIGLENTIYF.